Following are 23 T cell receptor beta chains from one sample sequenced in a study of cytomegalovirus exposure and HLA in healthy donors (dated 2017 in TCRdb). Libraries were constructed by the immunoSEQ multiplex PCR assay. For the multiplex PCR, a mixture combining 60 forward primers for TCR Vbeta segments and 13 reverse primers for TCR Jbeta segments was used. TCRdb retrieved this table from immuneACCESS and kept in-frame rearrangements only. Not all clones are present; in checked studies, unresolved V genes account for under half, and no reason is known for the remainder. Present in this sample are about 120,000 clones, about 86% of which were seen just once. The ten largest clonotypes hold about 3.9% of the sample. The sequenced sample was PBMCs. Receptors originate from a young woman in good health and CMV-seronegative.

This clone was detected a few times. This chain joins TRBV27 and TRBJ2-2; 7 bases map to TRBD2. Losses at the gene ends were 6 bases for V and 1 base for J; bases not matched to a gene: 5. There are 15 residues in the CDR3. The germline CDR1 and CDR2 sequences are MNHEY and SMNVEV (reference sequence). This CDR3 reads CASRASGRNTGELFF. In DNA, the CDR3 is TGTGCCAGCAGAGCTAGCGGACGGAACACCGGGGAGCTGTTTTTT.

The rearrangement joins TRBV7-2 to TRBJ2-5; 7 bases agree with TRBD1. Trimming removed 3 bases from V and 1 base from J; junction bases left unmatched: 2. The CDR3 is 14 residues long. The germline CDR1 and CDR2 sequences are SGHTA and FQGNSA. CDR3 sequence reads: CASSLTGLQETQYF. CDR3 DNA: TGTGCCAGCAGCTTGACAGGGCTCCAAGAGACCCAGTACTTC.

The chain links TRBV7-8 to TRBJ2-5, with 7 bases identical to TRBD2. The J call may be incorrect, as the DNA end agrees better with TRBJ2-7. The length of the CDR3 is 14 residues. CDR1 is SGHVS, CDR2 FQNEAQ, per germline. The DNA for the CDR3 is TGTGCCAGCAGCTTAGGGACTAGTACCTACGAGCAGTACTTC. This codes for CASSLGTSTYEQYF.

The chain recombines TRBV6-5 with TRBJ2-7; 7 bases match TRBD1. V was pared by 5 bases and J by 3 bases, with 10 bases of the junction left unmatched. Per the germline V gene, CDR1 is MNHEY and CDR2 is SVGAGI. The CDR3 has 15 amino acids. The DNA for the CDR3 is TGTGCCAGCAGTACCGACGGGACAGCGATCTACGAGCAGTACTTC. Its translation: CASSTDGTAIYEQYF.

The rearrangement joins TRBV10-3 to TRBJ2-5, with D possibly matching TRBD1 (6 bases). CDR1 is ENHRY, CDR2 SYGVKD, per germline. Trimming stripped 6 bases from V and 5 bases from J, with 16 bases between. This CDR3 comprises 14 residues. The CDR3 sequence: CAIRAGQGPETQYF. The CDR3 DNA reads as TGTGCCATCAGAGCCGGGCAGGGGCCGGAGACCCAGTACTTC.

This chain links TRBV5-1 with TRBJ2-3; 8 bases map to TRBD2. The germline gives CDR1 SGHRS, CDR2 YFSETQ. The CDR3 extends over 17 amino acids. V gave up 5 bases and J gave up 5 bases; unmatched junction bases: 16. The CDR3 reads CASSHGLAGRHRDTQYF. The CDR3 DNA reads TGCGCCAGCAGTCACGGCTTAGCGGGACGTCATAGAGATACGCAGTATTTT.

CDR3 sequence reads: CASSVPGYTDTQYF. The CDR3, as DNA: TGTGCCAGCAGTGTTCCGGGGTACACAGATACGCAGTATTTT. V gene TRBV28 combines with J gene TRBJ2-3, with a tentative D call TRBD2 (5 bases). The CDR3 length is 14 residues. Germline lookup yields CDR1 MDHEN and CDR2 SYDVKM. The V end lost 5 bases, the J end lost 2 bases, and 11 bases lay between the germline ends. Filled out from reference TRBV28 and TRBJ2-3, the complete variable domain reads DVKVTQSSRYLVKRTGEKVFLECVQDMDHENMFWYRQDPGLGLRLIYFSYDVKMKEKGDIPEGYSVSREKKERFSLILESASTNQTSMYLCASSVPGYTDTQYFGPGTRLTVL.

V usage is TRBV7-9 and J usage is TRBJ1-5, with no clear D. Trimming shortened V by 5 bases and J by 0 bases, and 14 bases separated the two germline ends. This CDR3 comprises 16 residues. Germline CDR1 reads SEHNR; CDR2 reads FQNEAQ (reference sequence). CDR3 loop: CASSPTKSDSNQPQHF. The CDR3 region has the DNA TGTGCCAGCAGCCCCACCAAGTCAGATAGCAATCAGCCCCAGCATTTT.

The rearrangement joins TRBV5-1 to TRBJ2-1; D call uncertain. V was trimmed by 0 bases and J by 0 bases, leaving 10 bases between them. Per the germline V gene, CDR1 is SGHRS and CDR2 is YFSETQ. The CDR3 is made up of 16 amino acids. Written as DNA, the CDR3 is TGCGCCAGCAGCTTGGAAGTGGGCTTCTCCTACAATGAGCAGTTCTTC. Residues: CASSLEVGFSYNEQFF.

The genes are TRBV28 and TRBJ1-1; maybe TRBD1 (5 bases). Germline V lookup: CDR1 MDHEN, CDR2 SYDVKM. The CDR3 extends over 12 amino acids. V lost 6 bases, J lost 3 bases, and 8 bases lay in between. CDR3 nucleotides: TGTGCCAGCAGGGGGGGAGACACTGAAGCTTTCTTT. As protein: CASRGGDTEAFF. Using reference TRBV28 and TRBJ1-1 for the parts outside the CDR3, the full variable domain is DVKVTQSSRYLVKRTGEKVFLECVQDMDHENMFWYRQDPGLGLRLIYFSYDVKMKEKGDIPEGYSVSREKKERFSLILESASTNQTSMYLCASRGGDTEAFFGQGTRLTVV.

The CDR3 DNA reads as TGTGCCAGCAGTTCCGTAGCGGGAGGGACCGCGGGGGAGCTGTTTTTT. Translating gives CASSSVAGGTAGELFF. This rearrangement joins TRBV6-6 to TRBJ2-2, with 11 positions matching TRBD2. From germline, CDR1 is MNHNY and CDR2 SVGAGI (reference sequence). This CDR3 has 16 amino acids. The V and J ends lost 4 bases and 8 bases, in that order; junction bases with no gene match: 9.

The chain carries TRBV19 and TRBJ1-6; a possible D gene is TRBD1 (5 bases). The germline CDR1 and CDR2 sequences are LNHDA and SQIVND (reference sequence). Trimming removed 7 bases from V and 8 bases from J, with 18 bases in between. The CDR3 is made up of 15 amino acids. CDR3 in amino acids: CASTLTGAGHSPLHF. The DNA for the CDR3 is TGTGCCAGTACCTTAACAGGAGCGGGGCATTCACCCCTCCACTTT.

V and J are TRBV7-2 and TRBJ2-2, with 8 bases lining up with TRBD2. The CDR3 covers 16 residues. Losses at the gene ends were 2 bases for V and 4 bases for J; bases not matched to a gene: 6. Germline V gene data show CDR1 as SGHTA and CDR2 as FQGNSA. Written as DNA, the CDR3 is TGTGCCAGCAGCTTACGGATGGCGGGAGGCACCGGGGAGCTGTTTTTT. This codes for CASSLRMAGGTGELFF.

This sequence joins TRBV9 and TRBJ2-1; 7 bases fit TRBD1. V lost 3 bases and J lost 9; bases outside the gene matches: 12. This CDR3 comprises 15 residues. Germline V gene lookup returns CDR1 SGDLS and CDR2 YYNGEE. The CDR3 is CASSALGQPGGEQFF. Here the CDR3 DNA reads TGTGCCAGCAGCGCTTTGGGACAGCCTGGGGGTGAGCAGTTCTTC.

The rearrangement uses TRBV11-2 and TRBJ2-3; D unresolved. Deletions cut 5 bases from V and 6 bases from J, with 21 bases between. Germline lookup yields CDR1 SGHAT and CDR2 FQNNGV. This CDR3 has 16 amino acids. CDR3 loop: CASSPPRSTRWDTQYF. The CDR3 nucleotides read TGTGCCAGCAGCCCACCCCGGAGTACGAGGTGGGATACGCAGTATTTT.

The chain couples TRBV28 to TRBJ2-3; no clear D. CDR1 and CDR2 from the germline V gene are MDHEN and SYDVKM. V dropped 6 bases and J dropped 0 bases, with 4 bases sitting between them. The CDR3 totals 12 residues. CDR3 sequence: CASRSSTDTQYF. CDR3 nucleotide sequence: TGTGCCAGCAGGTCTAGCACAGATACGCAGTATTTT.

The rearrangement joins TRBV7-2 to TRBJ2-1, with 8 nucleotides matching TRBD2. The CDR3 spans 20 residues. The germline V gene has CDR1 SGHTA and CDR2 FQGNSA. The J segment lost 0 bases and the V segment lost 0 bases, leaving 13 bases of the junction unmatched. This CDR3 reads CASSLAPGTRELSSYNEQFF. Here the CDR3 DNA reads TGTGCCAGCAGCTTAGCGCCAGGGACTAGGGAATTAAGCTCCTACAATGAGCAGTTCTTC.

This chain connects TRBV11-2 to TRBJ2-6; D gene ambiguous. V lost 5 bases, J lost 0 bases, and 11 bases lay in between. The CDR3 contains 16 residues. Germline V gene sequence: CDR1 SGHAT, CDR2 FQNNGV. CDR3 sequence (DNA): TGTGCCAGCAGCCTAATGCGTGTCTCTGGGGCCAACGTCCTGACTTTC. Encoded protein: CASSLMRVSGANVLTF.

This chain connects TRBV6-1 to TRBJ2-1, with TRBD2 matching over 9 bases. J was trimmed by 6 bases and V by 4 bases; bases with no gene match: 7. CDR3 length equals 15 residues. Germline values: CDR1 MNHNS, CDR2 SASEGT. This CDR3 is CASSVRGRAANEQFF. As DNA, the CDR3 is TGTGCCAGCAGTGTTCGCGGGAGGGCCGCCAATGAGCAGTTCTTC.

This clone is a singleton in its sample. The chain joins TRBV7-2 to TRBJ2-5; 10 positions match TRBD1. V dropped 5 bases and J dropped 5; count of bases not matched to a gene: 8. From germline, CDR1 is SGHTA and CDR2 FQGNSA. The CDR3 contains 15 residues. The CDR3 loop is CASSPPGTGVETQYF. The DNA of the CDR3 is TGTGCCAGCAGCCCCCCAGGGACAGGGGTTGAGACCCAGTACTTC.

For the CDR3, the DNA is TGTGCCAGCAGCCCAAAGACTAGCGGGAGATGGAACACCGGGGAGCTGTTTTTT. As protein: CASSPKTSGRWNTGELFF. The chain joins TRBV7-3 to TRBJ2-2; TRBD2 aligns across 12 bases. J lost 1 base, V lost 5 bases, and 8 bases had no gene match. The CDR3 runs 18 residues. CDR1 and CDR2 from the germline V gene are SGHTA and FQGTGA.

As for this clone: The sample contains more than one DNA sequence encoding this CDR3. The chain employs TRBV9 and TRBJ2-7, with 7 bases fitting TRBD2. The trim removed 0 bases at V and 4 bases at J, leaving 4 bases unmatched. The CDR3 loop spans 14 amino acids. Germline V gene sequence: CDR1 SGDLS, CDR2 YYNGEE. CDR3 amino acids: CASSVGGGAYEQYF. The DNA for the CDR3 is TGTGCCAGCAGCGTAGGGGGGGGAGCTTACGAGCAGTACTTC.

The chain employs TRBV4-2 and TRBJ2-2, with 7 nucleotides matching TRBD2. CDR1 and CDR2 from the germline V gene are LGHNA and YNFKEQ. CDR3 length equals 16 residues. V lost 2 bases, J lost 2 bases, and 5 bases stayed unmatched. The CDR3 bases are TGTGCCAGCAGCCAAATGAGCGGGGTTAACACCGGGGAGCTGTTTTTT. Amino acid sequence: CASSQMSGVNTGELFF.